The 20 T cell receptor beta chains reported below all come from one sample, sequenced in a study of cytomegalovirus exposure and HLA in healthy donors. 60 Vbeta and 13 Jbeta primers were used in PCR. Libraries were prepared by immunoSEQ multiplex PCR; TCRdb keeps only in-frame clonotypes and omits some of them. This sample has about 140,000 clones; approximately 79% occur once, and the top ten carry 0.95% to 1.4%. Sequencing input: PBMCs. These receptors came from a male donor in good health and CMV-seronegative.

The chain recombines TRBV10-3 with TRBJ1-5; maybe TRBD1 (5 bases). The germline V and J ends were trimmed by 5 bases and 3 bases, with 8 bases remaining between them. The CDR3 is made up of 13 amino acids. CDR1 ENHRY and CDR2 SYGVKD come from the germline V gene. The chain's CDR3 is CAISKQANQPQHF. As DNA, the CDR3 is TGTGCCATCAGTAAACAGGCCAATCAGCCCCAGCATTTT.

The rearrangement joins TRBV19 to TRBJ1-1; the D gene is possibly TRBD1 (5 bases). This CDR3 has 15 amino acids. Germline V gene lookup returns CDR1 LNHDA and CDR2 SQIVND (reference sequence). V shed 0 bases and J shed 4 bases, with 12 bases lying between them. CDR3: CASSIEGVGGTEAFF. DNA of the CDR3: TGTGCCAGTAGTATAGAAGGTGTGGGGGGCACTGAAGCTTTCTTT.

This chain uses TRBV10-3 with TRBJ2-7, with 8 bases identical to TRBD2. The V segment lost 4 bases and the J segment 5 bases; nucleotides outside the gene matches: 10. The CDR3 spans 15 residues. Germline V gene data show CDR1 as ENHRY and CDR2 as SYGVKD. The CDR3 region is CAISAGVSGVHEQYF. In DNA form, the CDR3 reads TGTGCCATCAGTGCTGGGGTTAGCGGGGTCCACGAGCAGTACTTC.

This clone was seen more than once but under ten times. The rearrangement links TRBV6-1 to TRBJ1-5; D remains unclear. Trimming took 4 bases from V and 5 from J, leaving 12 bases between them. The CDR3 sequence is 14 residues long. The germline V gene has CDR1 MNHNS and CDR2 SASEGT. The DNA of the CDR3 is TGTGCCAGCAGTGTGTTCACACACGATCAGCCCCAGCATTTT. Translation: CASSVFTHDQPQHF.

The CDR3 nucleotides are TGTGCCAGCAGCCCAAAGACAGGGGCCCCTGAAGCTTTCTTT. Translation gives CASSPKTGAPEAFF. The chain carries TRBV9 and TRBJ1-1, with 8 bases aligning to TRBD1. Germline V gene sequence: CDR1 SGDLS, CDR2 YYNGEE. The junction had 8 bases not matched to a gene; V was cut back by 4 bases and J by 6 bases. This CDR3 region has 14 residues. The whole variable domain, remainder taken from reference TRBV9 and TRBJ1-1, is DSGVTQTPKHLITATGQRVTLRCSPRSGDLSVYWYQQSLDQGLQFLIQYYNGEERAKGNILERFSAQQFPDLHSELNLSSLELGDSALYFCASSPKTGAPEAFFGQGTRLTVV.

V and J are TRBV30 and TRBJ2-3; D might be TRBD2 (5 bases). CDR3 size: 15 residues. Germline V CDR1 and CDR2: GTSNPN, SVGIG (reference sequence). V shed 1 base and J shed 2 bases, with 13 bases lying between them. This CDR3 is CAWSAGDSDTDTQYF. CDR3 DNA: TGTGCCTGGAGTGCTGGAGATAGCGACACAGATACGCAGTATTTT.

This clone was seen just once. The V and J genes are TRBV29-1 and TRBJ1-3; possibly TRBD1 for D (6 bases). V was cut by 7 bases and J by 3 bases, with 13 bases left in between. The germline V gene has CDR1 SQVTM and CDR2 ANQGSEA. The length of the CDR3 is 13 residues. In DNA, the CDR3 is TGCAGCGCCCACAGGGTGAGTGGAAACACCATATATTTT. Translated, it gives CSAHRVSGNTIYF.

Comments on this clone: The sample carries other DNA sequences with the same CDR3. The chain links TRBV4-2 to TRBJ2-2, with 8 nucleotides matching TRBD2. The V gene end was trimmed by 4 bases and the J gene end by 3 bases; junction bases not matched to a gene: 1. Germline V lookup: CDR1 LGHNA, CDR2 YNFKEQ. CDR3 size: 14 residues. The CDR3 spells CASSRAGDTGELFF. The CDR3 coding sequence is TGTGCCAGCAGCCGAGCGGGGGACACCGGGGAGCTGTTTTTT.

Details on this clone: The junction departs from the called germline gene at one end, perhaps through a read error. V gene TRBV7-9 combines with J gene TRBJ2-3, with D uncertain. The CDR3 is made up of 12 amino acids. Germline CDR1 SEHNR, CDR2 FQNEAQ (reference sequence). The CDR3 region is CSSSSTEETQYF. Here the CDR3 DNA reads TGTTCCAGCAGCTCGACTGAAGAAACGCAGTATTTT.

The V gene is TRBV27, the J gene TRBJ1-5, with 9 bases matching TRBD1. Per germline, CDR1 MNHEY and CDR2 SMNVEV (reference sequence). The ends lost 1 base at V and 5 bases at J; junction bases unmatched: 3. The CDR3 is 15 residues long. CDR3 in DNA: TGTGCCAGCAGTTTATACGGGACAGGGCATCAGCCCCAGCATTTT. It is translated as CASSLYGTGHQPQHF.

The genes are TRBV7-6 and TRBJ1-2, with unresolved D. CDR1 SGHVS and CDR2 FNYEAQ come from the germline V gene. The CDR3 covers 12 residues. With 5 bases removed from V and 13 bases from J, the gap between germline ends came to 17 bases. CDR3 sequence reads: CASSAEGGSGTF. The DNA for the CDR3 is TGTGCCAGCAGCGCCGAAGGCGGGTCCGGCACCTTC.

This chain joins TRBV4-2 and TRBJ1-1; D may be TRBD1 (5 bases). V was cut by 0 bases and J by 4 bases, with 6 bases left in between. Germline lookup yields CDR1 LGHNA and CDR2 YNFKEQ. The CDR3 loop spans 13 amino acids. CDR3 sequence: CASSQDRGTEAFF. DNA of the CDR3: TGTGCCAGCAGCCAAGATAGGGGCACTGAAGCTTTCTTT.

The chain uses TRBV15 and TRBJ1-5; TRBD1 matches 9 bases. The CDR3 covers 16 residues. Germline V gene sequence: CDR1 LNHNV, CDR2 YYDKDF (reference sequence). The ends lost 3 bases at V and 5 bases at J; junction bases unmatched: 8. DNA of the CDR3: TGTGCCACCAGCAGCATCCGGGACAGGGATCATCAGCCCCAGCATTTT. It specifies CATSSIRDRDHQPQHF. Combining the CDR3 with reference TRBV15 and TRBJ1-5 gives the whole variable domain DAMVIQNPRYQVTQFGKPVTLSCSQTLNHNVMYWYQQKSSQAPKLLFHYYDKDFNNEADTPDNFQSRRPNTSFCFLDIRSPGLGDTAMYLCATSSIRDRDHQPQHFGDGTRLSIL.

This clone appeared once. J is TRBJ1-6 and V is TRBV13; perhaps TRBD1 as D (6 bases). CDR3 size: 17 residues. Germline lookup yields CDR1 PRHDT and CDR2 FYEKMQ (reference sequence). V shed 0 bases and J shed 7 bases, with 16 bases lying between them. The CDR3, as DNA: TGTGCCAGCAGCTTAGGGTTCCGGGGGGCGCACAATTCACCCCTCCACTTT. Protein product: CASSLGFRGAHNSPLHF.

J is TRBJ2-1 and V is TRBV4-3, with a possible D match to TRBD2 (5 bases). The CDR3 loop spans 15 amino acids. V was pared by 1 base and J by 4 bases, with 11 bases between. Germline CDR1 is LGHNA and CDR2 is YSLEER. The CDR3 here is CASSQAFGLYNEQFF. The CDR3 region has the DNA TGCGCCAGCAGCCAAGCCTTCGGACTTTACAATGAGCAGTTCTTC.

CDR3: CASSPPTGSLNEQFF. CDR3 bases: TGTGCCAGCAGCCCGCCGACAGGCAGCCTCAATGAGCAGTTCTTC. The chain uses TRBV9 and TRBJ2-1, with a tentative D call TRBD1 (6 bases). Trimming left V 4 bases short and J 6 bases short, with 17 bases between. Germline V CDR1 and CDR2: SGDLS, YYNGEE. The CDR3 spans 15 residues. The full variable domain, with the rest looked up from reference TRBV9 and TRBJ2-1, is DSGVTQTPKHLITATGQRVTLRCSPRSGDLSVYWYQQSLDQGLQFLIQYYNGEERAKGNILERFSAQQFPDLHSELNLSSLELGDSALYFCASSPPTGSLNEQFFGPGTRLTVL.

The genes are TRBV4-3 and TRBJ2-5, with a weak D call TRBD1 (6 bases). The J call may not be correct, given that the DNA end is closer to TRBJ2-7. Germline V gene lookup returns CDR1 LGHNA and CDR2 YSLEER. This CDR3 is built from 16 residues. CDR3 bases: TGCGCCAGCAGCCAAGGCGCCGGGACAATCTCCTACGAGCAGTACTTC. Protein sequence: CASSQGAGTISYEQYF.

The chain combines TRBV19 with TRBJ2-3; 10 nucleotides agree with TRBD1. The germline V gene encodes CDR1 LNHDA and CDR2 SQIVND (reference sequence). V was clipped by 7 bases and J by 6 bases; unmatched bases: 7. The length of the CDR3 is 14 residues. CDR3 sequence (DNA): TGTGCCAGTACCTCCGGACAGGGGGGGGATACGCAGTATTTT. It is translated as CASTSGQGGDTQYF.

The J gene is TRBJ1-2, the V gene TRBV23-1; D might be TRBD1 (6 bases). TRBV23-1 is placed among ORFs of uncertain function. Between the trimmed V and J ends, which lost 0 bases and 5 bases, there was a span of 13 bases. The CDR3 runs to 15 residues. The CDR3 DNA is TGCGCCAGCAGTCAATCGAGCGTCAGGGGATATGGCTACACCTTC. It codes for CASSQSSVRGYGYTF.

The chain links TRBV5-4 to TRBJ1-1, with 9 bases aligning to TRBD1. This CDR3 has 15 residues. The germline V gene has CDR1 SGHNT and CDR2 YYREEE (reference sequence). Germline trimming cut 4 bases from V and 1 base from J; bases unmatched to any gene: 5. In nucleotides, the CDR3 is TGTGCCAGCAGCGGAGCGGACAGGGGGAACACTGAAGCTTTCTTT. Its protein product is CASSGADRGNTEAFF. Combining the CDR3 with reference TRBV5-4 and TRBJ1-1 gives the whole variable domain ETGVTQSPTHLIKTRGQQVTLRCSSQSGHNTVSWYQQALGQGPQFIFQYYREEENGRGNFPPRFSGLQFPNYSSELNVNALELDDSALYLCASSGADRGNTEAFFGQGTRLTVV.